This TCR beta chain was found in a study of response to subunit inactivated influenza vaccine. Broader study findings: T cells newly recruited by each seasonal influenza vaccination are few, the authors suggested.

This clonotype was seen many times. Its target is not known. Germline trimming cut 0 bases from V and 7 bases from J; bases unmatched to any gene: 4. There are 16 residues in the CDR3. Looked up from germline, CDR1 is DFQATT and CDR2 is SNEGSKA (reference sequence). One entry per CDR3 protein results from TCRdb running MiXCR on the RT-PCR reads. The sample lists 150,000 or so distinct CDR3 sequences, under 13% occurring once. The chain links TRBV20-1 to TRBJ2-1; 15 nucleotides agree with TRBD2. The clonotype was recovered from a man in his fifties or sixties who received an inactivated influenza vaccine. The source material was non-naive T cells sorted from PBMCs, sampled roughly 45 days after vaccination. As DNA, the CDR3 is TGCAGTGCTAGAGACCCCGGGACTAGCGGGAGGAATGAGCAGTTCTTC. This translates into CSARDPGTSGRNEQFF.